This TCR beta chain was observed in a study of shared clonotypes between healthy human individuals. With regard to this clone: The antigen is undetermined.

Each donor was a Caucasian adult residing in Nashville, Tennessee. Researchers ran the assay at a deep level. Sequencing used immunoSEQ multiplex PCR; TCRdb keeps in-frame clones, though not all of them. The profile shows 1.6 million or so clones, 97% to 99% of them singletons. CDR3 size: 13 residues. The germline CDR1 and CDR2 sequences are SGDLS and YYNGEE. Trimming removed 3 bases from V and 2 bases from J; junction bases left unmatched: 2. Whole-study findings and limits: Non-shared clonotypes displayed generation probabilities falling below those of clonotypes present in all four donors. About 4.5% of naive CD4 clonotypes were common to several donors.

The receptor was derived from a man aged 25-45 years in good health. Sequenced sample: naive CD4+ T cells sorted from blood. Subset in this sample: CD45RA+ positively selected. This rearrangement joins TRBV9 to TRBJ2-7; the match to TRBD2 covers 7 bases. CDR3 protein: CASSGGLAYEQYF. The CDR3 coding sequence is TGTGCCAGCAGCGGCGGACTAGCCTACGAGCAGTACTTC.